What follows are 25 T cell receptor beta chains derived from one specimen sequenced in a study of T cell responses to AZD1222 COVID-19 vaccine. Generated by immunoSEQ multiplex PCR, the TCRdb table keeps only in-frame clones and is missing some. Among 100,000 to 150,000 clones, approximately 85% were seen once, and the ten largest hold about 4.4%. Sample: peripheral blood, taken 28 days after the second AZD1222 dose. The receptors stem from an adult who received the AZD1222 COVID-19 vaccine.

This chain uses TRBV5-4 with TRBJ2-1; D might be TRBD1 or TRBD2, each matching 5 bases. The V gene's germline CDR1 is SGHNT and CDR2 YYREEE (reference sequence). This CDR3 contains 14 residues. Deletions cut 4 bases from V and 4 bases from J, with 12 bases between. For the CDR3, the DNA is TGTGCCAGCAGCCCCCCGGGGCCATACAATGAGCAGTTCTTC. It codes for CASSPPGPYNEQFF. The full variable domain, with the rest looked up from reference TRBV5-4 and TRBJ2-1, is ETGVTQSPTHLIKTRGQQVTLRCSSQSGHNTVSWYQQALGQGPQFIFQYYREEENGRGNFPPRFSGLQFPNYSSELNVNALELDDSALYLCASSPPGPYNEQFFGPGTRLTVL.

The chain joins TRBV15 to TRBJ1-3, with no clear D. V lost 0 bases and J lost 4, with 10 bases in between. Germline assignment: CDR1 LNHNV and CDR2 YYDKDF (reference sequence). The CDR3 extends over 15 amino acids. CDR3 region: CATSRDLGPGNTIYF. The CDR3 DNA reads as TGTGCCACCAGCAGAGACCTGGGTCCCGGAAACACCATATATTTT.

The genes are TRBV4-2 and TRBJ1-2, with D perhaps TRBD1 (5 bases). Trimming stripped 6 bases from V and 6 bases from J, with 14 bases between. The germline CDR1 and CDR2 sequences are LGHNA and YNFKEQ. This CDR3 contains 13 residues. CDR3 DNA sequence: TGTGCCAGCAGTCCCGAGGGGCTGGATGGCTACACCTTC. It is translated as CASSPEGLDGYTF.

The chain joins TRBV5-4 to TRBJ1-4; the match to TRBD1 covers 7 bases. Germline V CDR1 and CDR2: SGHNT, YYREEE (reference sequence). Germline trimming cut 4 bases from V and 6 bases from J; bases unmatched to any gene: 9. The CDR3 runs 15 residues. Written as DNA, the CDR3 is TGTGCCAGCAGCCCCCTAGGCAGGGGGGATGAAAAACTGTTTTTT. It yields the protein CASSPLGRGDEKLFF. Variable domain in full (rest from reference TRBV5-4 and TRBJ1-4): ETGVTQSPTHLIKTRGQQVTLRCSSQSGHNTVSWYQQALGQGPQFIFQYYREEENGRGNFPPRFSGLQFPNYSSELNVNALELDDSALYLCASSPLGRGDEKLFFGSGTQLSVL.

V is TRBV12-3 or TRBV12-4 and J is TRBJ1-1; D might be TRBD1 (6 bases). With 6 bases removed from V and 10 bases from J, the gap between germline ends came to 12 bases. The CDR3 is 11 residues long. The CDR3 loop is CASRKTGLAFF. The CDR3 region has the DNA TGTGCCAGCAGAAAAACAGGGTTAGCTTTCTTT.

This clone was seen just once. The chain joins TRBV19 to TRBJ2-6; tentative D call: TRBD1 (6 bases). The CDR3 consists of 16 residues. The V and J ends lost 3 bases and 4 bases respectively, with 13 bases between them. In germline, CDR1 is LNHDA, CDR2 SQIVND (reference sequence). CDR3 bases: TGTGCCAGTAGTATTCTAAACAGGGCAGGGGCCAACGTCCTGACTTTC. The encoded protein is CASSILNRAGANVLTF.

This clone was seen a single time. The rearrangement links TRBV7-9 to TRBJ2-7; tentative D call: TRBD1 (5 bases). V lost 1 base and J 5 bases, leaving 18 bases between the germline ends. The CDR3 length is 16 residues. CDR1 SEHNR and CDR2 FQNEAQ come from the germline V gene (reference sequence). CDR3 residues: CASSLVGALGLDEQYF. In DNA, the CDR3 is TGTGCCAGCAGCTTAGTTGGGGCTTTGGGTCTGGACGAGCAGTACTTC.

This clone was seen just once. The CDR3 sequence is CASSPPSGDTQYF. The DNA of the CDR3 is TGCGCCAGCAGCCCCCCTAGCGGGGATACGCAGTATTTT. This rearrangement joins TRBV4-3 to TRBJ2-3, with 8 bases identical to TRBD2. The V and J ends lost 4 bases and 6 bases, in that order; junction bases with no gene match: 3. CDR1 and CDR2 (germline): LGHNA, YSLEER. The CDR3 runs to 13 residues.

CDR3 in DNA: TGTGCCAGCAGTCCTAACCCATACGAGCAGTACTTC. Translation: CASSPNPYEQYF. V and J are TRBV11-2 and TRBJ2-7; D uncertain. V shed 6 bases and J shed 4 bases, with 10 bases lying between them. The CDR3 has 12 residues. Germline V gene lookup returns CDR1 SGHAT and CDR2 FQNNGV.

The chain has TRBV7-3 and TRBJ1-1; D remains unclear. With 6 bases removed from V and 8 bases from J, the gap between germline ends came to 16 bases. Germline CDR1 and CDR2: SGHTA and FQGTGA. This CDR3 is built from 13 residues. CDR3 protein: CASSSLGSGEAFF. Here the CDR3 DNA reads TGTGCCAGCAGTTCGCTAGGGTCCGGGGAAGCTTTCTTT.

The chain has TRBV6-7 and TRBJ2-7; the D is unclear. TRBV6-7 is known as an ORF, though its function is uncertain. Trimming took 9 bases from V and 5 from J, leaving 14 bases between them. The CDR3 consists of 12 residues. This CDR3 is CARTIRVHEQYF. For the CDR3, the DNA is TGTGCCAGGACGATTCGGGTTCACGAGCAGTACTTC.

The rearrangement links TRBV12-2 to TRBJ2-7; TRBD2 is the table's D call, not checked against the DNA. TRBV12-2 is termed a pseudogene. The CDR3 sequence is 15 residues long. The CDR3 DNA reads TGTGCAAGTCGCTTCTGCAGACTCCACTCCTACGAGCAGTACTTC. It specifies CASRFCRLHSYEQYF.

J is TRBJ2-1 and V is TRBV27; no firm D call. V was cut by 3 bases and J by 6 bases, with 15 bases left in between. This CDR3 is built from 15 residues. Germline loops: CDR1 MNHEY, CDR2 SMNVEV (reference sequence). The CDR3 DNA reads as TGTGCCAGCAGTTTTTCGCCACCGGTCCGCAATGAGCAGTTCTTC. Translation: CASSFSPPVRNEQFF.

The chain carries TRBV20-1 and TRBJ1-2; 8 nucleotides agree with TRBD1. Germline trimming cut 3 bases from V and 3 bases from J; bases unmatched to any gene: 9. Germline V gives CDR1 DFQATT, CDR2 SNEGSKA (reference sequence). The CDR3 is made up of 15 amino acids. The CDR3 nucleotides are TGCAGTGCTAGTGGGGTCGGACAGGGTTACTATGGCTACACCTTC. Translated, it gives CSASGVGQGYYGYTF.

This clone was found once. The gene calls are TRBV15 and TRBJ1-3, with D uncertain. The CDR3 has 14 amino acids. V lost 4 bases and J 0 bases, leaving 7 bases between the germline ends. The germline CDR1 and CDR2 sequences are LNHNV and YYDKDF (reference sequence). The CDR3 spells CATSNWDSGNTIYF. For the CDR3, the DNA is TGTGCCACCAGCAATTGGGACTCTGGAAACACCATATATTTT.

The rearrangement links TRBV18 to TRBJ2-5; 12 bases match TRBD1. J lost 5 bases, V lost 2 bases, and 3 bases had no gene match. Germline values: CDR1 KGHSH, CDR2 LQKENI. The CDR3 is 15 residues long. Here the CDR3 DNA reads TGTGCCAGCTCACCAGGGACAGGGGGCGCGGAGACCCAGTACTTC. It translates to CASSPGTGGAETQYF. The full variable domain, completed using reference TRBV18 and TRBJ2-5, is NAGVMQNPRHLVRRRGQEARLRCSPMKGHSHVYWYRQLPEEGLKFMVYLQKENIIDESGMPKERFSAEFPKEGPSILRIQQVVRGDSAAYFCASSPGTGGAETQYFGPGTRLLVL.

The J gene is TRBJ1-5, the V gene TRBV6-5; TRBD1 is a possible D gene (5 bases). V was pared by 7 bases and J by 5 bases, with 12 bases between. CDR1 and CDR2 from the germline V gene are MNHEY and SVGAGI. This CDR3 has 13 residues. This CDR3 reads CASTPGPYQPQHF. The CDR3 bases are TGTGCCAGCACCCCGGGACCTTATCAGCCCCAGCATTTT.

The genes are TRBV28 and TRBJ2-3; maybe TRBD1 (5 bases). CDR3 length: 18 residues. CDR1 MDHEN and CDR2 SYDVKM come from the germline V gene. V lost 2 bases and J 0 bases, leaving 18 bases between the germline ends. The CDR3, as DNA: TGTGCCAGCAGTTTACCCCATTTAACCGACAGTAGCACAGATACGCAGTATTTT. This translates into CASSLPHLTDSSTDTQYF.

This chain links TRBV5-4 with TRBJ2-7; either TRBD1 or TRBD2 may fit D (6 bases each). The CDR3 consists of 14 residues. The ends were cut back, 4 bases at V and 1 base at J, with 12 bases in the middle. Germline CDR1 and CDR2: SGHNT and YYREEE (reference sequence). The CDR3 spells CASSIGGNSYEQYF. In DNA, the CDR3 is TGTGCCAGCAGCATAGGGGGGAATTCCTACGAGCAGTACTTC.

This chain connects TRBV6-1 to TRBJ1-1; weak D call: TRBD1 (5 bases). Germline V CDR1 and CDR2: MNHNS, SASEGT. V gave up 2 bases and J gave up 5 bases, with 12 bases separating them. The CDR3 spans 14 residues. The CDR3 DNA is TGTGCCAGCAGTGAAAAGGAGGGGAGGACTGAAGCTTTCTTT. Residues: CASSEKEGRTEAFF.

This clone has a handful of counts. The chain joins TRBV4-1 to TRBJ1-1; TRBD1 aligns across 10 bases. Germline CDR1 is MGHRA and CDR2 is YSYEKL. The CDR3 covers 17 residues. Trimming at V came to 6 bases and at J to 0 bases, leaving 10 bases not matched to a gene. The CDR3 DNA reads TGCGCCAGCAGACCCGGGACAGGGGTTCTAGTGAACACTGAAGCTTTCTTT. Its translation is CASRPGTGVLVNTEAFF.

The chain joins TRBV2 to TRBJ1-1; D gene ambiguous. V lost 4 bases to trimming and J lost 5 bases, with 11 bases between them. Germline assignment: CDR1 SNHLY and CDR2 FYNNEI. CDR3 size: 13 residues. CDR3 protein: CASSVSRMTEAFF. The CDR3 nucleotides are TGTGCCAGCAGTGTTAGCCGGATGACTGAAGCTTTCTTT. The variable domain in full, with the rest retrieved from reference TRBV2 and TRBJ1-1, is EPEVTQTPSHQVTQMGQEVILRCVPISNHLYFYWYRQILGQKVEFLVSFYNNEISEKSEIFDDQFSVERPDGSNFTLKIRSTKLEDSAMYFCASSVSRMTEAFFGQGTRLTVV.

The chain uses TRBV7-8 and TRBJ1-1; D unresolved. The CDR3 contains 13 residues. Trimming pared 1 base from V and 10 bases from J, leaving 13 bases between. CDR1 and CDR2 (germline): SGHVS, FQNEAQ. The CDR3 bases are TGTGCCAGCAGCTTAGTTCAGGCAGGTGCAGCTTTCTTT. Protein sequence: CASSLVQAGAAFF.

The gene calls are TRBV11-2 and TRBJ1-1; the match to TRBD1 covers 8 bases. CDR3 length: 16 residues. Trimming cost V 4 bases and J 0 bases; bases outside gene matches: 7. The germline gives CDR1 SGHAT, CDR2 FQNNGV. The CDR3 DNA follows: TGTGCCAGCAGCTCGTACAAGACAGGGGTGAACACTGAAGCTTTCTTT. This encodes CASSSYKTGVNTEAFF.

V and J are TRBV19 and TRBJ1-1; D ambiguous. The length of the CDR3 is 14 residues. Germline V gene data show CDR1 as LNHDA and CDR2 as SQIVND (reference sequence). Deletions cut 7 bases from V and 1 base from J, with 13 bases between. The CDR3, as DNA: TGTGCCAGTAAGAAAATGAAGGAGAACACTGAAGCTTTCTTT. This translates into CASKKMKENTEAFF.